This TCR beta chain stems from a study of blood T cell repertoires in COVID-19. Study as a whole: Spain, Italy and the United States supplied samples that represented acute and convalescent COVID-19. In each case, the material was cDNA or gDNA derived from T cells, B-cell-depleted T cells, or PBMCs.

Deletions cut 8 bases from V and 0 bases from J, with 13 bases between. This CDR3 is built from 14 residues. Germline V gives CDR1 SGHRS, CDR2 YFSETQ. Original handling: It was from reference gene primer amplification that nucleated cell counts were estimated. Generated by immunoSEQ multiplex PCR, the TCRdb table keeps only in-frame clones and is missing some. The V and J calls and clone size were taken over from that table, and D and trimming were inferred from the DNA. Counted here are 90,000 to 95,000 clones, around 88% occurring once; the ten biggest clones make up 7.5% to 10%. Sequenced material: peripheral blood. The J gene is TRBJ2-3, the V gene TRBV5-1, with D uncertain. The receptor comes from a woman between 70 and 85 years old with acute or convalescent COVID-19. The CDR3 coding sequence is TGCGCCAGTAAGCTGCGAACTAGCACAGATACGCAGTATTTT. Residues: CASKLRTSTDTQYF.